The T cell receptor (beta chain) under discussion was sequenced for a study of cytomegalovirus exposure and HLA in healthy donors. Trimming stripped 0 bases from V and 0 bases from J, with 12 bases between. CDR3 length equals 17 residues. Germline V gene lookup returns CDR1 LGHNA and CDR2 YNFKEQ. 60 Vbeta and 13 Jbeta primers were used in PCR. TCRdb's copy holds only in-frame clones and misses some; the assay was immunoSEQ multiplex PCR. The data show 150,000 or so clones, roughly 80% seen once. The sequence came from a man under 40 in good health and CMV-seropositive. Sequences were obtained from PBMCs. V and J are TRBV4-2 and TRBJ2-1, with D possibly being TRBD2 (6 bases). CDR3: CASSQDRSGRSYNEQFF. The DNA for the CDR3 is TGTGCCAGCAGCCAAGATAGAAGCGGGCGCTCCTACAATGAGCAGTTCTTC.